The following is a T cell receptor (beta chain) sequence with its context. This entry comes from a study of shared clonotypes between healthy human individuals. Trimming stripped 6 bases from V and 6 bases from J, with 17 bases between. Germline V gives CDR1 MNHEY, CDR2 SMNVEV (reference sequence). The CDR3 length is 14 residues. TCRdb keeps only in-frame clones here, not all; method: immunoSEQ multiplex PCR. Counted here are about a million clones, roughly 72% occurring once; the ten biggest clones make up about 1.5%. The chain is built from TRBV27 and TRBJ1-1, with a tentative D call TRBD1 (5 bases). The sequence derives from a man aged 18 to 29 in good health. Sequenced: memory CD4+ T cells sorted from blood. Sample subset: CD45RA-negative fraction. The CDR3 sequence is CASRTNAGGAEAFF. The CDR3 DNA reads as TGTGCCAGCAGAACCAACGCGGGGGGGGCTGAAGCTTTCTTT.